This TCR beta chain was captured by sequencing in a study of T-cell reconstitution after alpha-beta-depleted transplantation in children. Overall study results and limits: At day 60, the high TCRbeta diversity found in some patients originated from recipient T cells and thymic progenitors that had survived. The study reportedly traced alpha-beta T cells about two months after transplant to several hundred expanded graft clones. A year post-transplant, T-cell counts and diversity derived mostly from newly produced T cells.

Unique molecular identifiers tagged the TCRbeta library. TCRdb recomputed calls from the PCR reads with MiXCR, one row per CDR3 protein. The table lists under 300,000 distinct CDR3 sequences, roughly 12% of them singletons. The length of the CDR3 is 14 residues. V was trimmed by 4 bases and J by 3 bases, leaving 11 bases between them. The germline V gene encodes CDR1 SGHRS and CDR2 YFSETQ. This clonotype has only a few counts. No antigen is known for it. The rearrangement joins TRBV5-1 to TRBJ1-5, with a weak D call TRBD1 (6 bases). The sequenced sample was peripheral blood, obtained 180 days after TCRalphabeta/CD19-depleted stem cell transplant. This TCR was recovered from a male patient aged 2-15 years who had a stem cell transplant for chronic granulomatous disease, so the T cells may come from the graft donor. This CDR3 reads CASSRGPDNQPQHF. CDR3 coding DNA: TGCGCCAGCAGCCGGGGGCCGGACAATCAGCCCCAGCATTTT.